This T cell receptor (beta chain) was documented in a study of blood T cell repertoires in COVID-19. At the level of the study: COVID-19 samples collected from the United States, Italy and Spain covered acute and convalescent phases. The analysed material was cDNA or gDNA that came from T cells, B-cell-depleted T cells, or PBMCs.

CDR1 MNHEY and CDR2 SVGEGT come from the germline V gene. This CDR3 has 13 amino acids. Trimming removed 6 bases from V and 3 bases from J; junction bases left unmatched: 4. While infection was still active, Seattle patients were enrolled and then followed longitudinally. Methods used by the authors: Nucleated cell number was recorded as an estimate derived from reference gene primer amplification. This table comes from immunoSEQ multiplex PCR, and its TCRdb copy is limited to in-frame clones, with some not included. That table furnishes V, J and clone size, whereas the DNA furnished D and trimming. The data contain some 300,000 clones, 90% of them singletons.

This chain uses TRBV6-2 or TRBV6-3 with TRBJ1-2; 7 bases fit TRBD1. This receptor was identified in a middle-aged woman with COVID-19, enrolled during active disease. The sequenced material came from peripheral blood. The CDR3 is CASSPDRDYGYTF. CDR3 sequence (DNA): TGTGCCAGCAGCCCCGACAGGGACTATGGCTACACCTTC.